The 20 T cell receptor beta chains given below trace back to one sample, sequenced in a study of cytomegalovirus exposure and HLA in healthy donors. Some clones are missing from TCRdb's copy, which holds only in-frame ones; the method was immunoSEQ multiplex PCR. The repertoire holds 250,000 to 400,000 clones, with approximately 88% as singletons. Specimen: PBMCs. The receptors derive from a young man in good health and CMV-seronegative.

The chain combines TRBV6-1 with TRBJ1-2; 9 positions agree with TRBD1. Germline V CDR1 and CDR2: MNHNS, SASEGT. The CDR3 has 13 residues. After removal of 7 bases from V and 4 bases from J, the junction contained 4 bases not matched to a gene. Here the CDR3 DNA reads TGTGCCAGCATTCGGGACAGGGTCTATGGCTACACCTTC. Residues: CASIRDRVYGYTF.

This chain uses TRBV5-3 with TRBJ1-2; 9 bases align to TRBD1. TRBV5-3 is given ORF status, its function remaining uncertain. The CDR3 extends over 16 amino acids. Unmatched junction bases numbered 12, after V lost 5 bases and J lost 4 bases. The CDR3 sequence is CARSVPGGQGLYGYTF. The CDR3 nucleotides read TGTGCCAGAAGTGTCCCCGGGGGACAGGGTCTCTATGGCTACACCTTC.

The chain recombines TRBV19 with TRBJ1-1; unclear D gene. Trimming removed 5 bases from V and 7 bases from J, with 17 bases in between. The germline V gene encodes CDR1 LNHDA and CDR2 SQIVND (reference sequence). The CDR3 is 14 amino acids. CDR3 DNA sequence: TGTGCCAGTAGTGCTAGGTCCCTTACCGTTGAAGCTTTCTTT. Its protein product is CASSARSLTVEAFF.

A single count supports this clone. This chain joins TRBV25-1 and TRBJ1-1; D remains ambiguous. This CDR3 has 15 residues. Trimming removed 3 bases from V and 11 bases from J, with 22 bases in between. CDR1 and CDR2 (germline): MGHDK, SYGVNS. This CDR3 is CASSDTVTATRRAFF. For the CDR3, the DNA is TGTGCCAGCAGTGACACGGTAACAGCCACCCGCCGGGCTTTCTTT.

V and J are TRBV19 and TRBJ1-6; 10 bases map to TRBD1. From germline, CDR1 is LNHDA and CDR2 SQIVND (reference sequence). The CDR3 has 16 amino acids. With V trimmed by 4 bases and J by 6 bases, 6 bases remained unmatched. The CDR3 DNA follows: TGTGCCAGTAGTAGATACCGGGACAGGGGTAATTCACCCCTCCACTTT. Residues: CASSRYRDRGNSPLHF.

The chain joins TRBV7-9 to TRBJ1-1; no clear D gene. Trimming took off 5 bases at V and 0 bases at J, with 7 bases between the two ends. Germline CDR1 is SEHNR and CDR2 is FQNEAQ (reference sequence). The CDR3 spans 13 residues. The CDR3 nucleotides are TGTGCCAGCAGCCAAACGGTGAACACTGAAGCTTTCTTT. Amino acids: CASSQTVNTEAFF.

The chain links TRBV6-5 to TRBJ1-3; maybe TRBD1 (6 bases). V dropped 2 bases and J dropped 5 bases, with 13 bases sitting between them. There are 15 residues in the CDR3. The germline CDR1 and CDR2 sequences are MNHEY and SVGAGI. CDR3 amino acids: CASSYPRTDRNTIYF. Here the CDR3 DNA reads TGTGCCAGCAGTTACCCAAGGACAGATAGAAACACCATATATTTT.

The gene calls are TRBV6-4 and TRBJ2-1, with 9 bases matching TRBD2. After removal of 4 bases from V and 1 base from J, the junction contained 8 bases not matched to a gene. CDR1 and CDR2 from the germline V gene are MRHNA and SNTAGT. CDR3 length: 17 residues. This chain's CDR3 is CASSVKRGVPSYNEQFF. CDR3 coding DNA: TGTGCCAGCAGTGTCAAGCGGGGGGTTCCTTCCTACAATGAGCAGTTCTTC.

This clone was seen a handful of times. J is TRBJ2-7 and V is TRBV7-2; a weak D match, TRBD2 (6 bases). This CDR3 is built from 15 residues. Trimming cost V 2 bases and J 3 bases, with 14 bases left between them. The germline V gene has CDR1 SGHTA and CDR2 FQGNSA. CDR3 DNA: TGTGCCAGCAGCTTAAGGCGCGGGGCCAACTACGAGCAGTACTTC. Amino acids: CASSLRRGANYEQYF.

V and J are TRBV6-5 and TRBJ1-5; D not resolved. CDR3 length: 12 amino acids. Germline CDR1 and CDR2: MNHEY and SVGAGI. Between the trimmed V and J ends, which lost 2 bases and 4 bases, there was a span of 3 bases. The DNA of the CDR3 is TGTGCCAGCAGTTACCGGAATCAGCCCCAGCATTTT. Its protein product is CASSYRNQPQHF.

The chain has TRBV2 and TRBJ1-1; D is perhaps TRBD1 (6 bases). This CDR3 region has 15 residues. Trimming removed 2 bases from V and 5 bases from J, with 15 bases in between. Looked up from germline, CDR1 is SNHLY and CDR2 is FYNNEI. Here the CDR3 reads CASSELEGGGTEAFF. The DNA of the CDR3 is TGTGCCAGCAGTGAATTAGAGGGAGGGGGAACTGAAGCTTTCTTT.

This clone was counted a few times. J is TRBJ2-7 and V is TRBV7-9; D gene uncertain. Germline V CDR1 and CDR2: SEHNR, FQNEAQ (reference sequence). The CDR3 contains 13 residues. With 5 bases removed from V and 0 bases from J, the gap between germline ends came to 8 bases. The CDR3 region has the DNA TGTGCCAGCAGCGGCAGTCTCTCCTACGAGCAGTACTTC. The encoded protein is CASSGSLSYEQYF.

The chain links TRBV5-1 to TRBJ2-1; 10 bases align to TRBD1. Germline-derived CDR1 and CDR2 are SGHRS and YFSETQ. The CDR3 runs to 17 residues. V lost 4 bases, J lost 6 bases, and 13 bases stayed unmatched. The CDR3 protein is CASSLRAGTGVFNEQFF. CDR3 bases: TGCGCCAGCAGCCTGAGAGCCGGGACAGGGGTATTCAATGAGCAGTTCTTC.

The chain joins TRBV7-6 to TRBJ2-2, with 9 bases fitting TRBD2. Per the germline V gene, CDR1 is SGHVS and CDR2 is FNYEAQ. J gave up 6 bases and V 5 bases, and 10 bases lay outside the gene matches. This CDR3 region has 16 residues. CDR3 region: CASSPWGGGAAGELFF. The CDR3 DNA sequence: TGTGCCAGCAGCCCCTGGGGCGGGGGGGCCGCCGGGGAGCTGTTTTTT.

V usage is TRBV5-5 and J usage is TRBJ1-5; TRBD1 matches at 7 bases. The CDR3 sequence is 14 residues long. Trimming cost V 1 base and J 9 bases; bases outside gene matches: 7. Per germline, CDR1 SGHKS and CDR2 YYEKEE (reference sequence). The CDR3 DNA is TGTGCCAGCAGCTTGACAGGGGTGGGGTGGCCCCAGCATTTT. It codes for CASSLTGVGWPQHF.

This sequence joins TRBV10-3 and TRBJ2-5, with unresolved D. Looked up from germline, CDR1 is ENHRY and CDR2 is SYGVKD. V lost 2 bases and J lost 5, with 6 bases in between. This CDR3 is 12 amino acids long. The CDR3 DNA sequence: TGTGCCATCAGTGAGGGCCTCGAGACCCAGTACTTC. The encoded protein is CAISEGLETQYF.

The CDR3 nucleotides read TGTGCCAGCAGCGTAGTCCCCTCTAGCTCAGATACGCAGTATTTT. It yields the protein CASSVVPSSSDTQYF. The rearrangement uses TRBV9 and TRBJ2-3, with D possibly TRBD2 on 5 matching bases. Trimming took off 0 bases at V and 4 bases at J, with 12 bases between the two ends. The germline gives CDR1 SGDLS, CDR2 YYNGEE. CDR3 size: 15 residues.

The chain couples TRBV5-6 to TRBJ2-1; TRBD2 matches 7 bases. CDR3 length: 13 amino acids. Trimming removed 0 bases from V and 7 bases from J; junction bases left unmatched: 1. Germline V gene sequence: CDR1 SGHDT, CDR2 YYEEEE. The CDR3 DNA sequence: TGTGCCAGCAGCTTGGGGGAGGGTAATGAGCAGTTCTTC. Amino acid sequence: CASSLGEGNEQFF.

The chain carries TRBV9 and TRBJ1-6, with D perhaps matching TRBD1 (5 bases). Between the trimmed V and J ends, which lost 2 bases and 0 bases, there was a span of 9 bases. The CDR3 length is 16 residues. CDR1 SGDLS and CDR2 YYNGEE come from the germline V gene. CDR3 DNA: TGTGCCAGCAGCGTGGAGGGGTTCTCCTATAATTCACCCCTCCACTTT. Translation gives CASSVEGFSYNSPLHF.

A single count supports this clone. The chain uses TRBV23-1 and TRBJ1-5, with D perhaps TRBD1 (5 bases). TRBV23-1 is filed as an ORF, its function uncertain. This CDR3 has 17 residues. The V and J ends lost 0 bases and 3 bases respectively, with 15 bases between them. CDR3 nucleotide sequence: TGCGCCAGCAGTCAATCGATGGGCAGGGTACACAATCAGCCCCAGCATTTT. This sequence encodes CASSQSMGRVHNQPQHF.